The 28 T cell receptor beta chains below come from one sample, sequenced in a study of T cell repertoires in cytomegalovirus infection. MiXCR was run by TCRdb on the reads, yielding one entry per CDR3 protein. The top ten hold less than 3% of the sample, which has 200,000 or so distinct CDR3 sequences, approximately 19% seen once. The sequencing input was PBMCs. These receptors came from a human donor in good health (CMV status not recorded). Some clones in this sample may be carry-over from other donors' samples.

The gene calls are TRBV5-6 and TRBJ1-6, with D uncertain. Looked up from germline, CDR1 is SGHDT and CDR2 is YYEEEE. V was clipped by 1 base and J by 7 bases, with 9 bases between them. The CDR3 extends over 14 amino acids. CDR3 bases: TGTGCCAGCAGCTTGTCCCGACGGAATTCACCCCTCCACTTT. The encoded protein is CASSLSRRNSPLHF. The full variable domain, its missing parts supplied by reference TRBV5-6 and TRBJ1-6, is DAGVTQSPTHLIKTRGQQVTLRCSPKSGHDTVSWYQQALGQGPQFIFQYYEEEERQRGNFPDRFSGHQFPNYSSELNVNALLLGDSALYLCASSLSRRNSPLHFGNGTRLTVT.

This clonotype was counted between two and nine times. The chain is built from TRBV28 and TRBJ1-5, with D hard to call. The CDR3 consists of 15 residues. V lost 4 bases, J lost 4 bases, and 14 bases lay in between. The germline gives CDR1 MDHEN, CDR2 SYDVKM. The CDR3 here is CASSSPEAGNQPQHF. The CDR3 DNA follows: TGTGCCAGCAGTTCCCCCGAGGCGGGGAATCAGCCCCAGCATTTT.

The chain employs TRBV29-1 and TRBJ2-7; the D gene is possibly TRBD2 (6 bases). Germline loops: CDR1 SQVTM, CDR2 ANQGSEA. CDR3 length: 12 amino acids. The V end lost 4 bases, the J end lost 7 bases, and 14 bases lay between the germline ends. The CDR3 region is CSVGPGAGEQYF. CDR3 bases: TGCAGCGTTGGTCCGGGAGCCGGTGAGCAGTACTTC.

This clonotype was observed once. The rearrangement joins TRBV6-2 or TRBV6-3 to TRBJ1-1; 10 bases match TRBD1. Germline V gene sequence: CDR1 MNHEY, CDR2 SVGEGT. CDR3 length: 17 residues. V was clipped by 6 bases and J by 5 bases; unmatched bases: 15. The CDR3 DNA reads TGTGCCAGCAGAAACAATCCCGGGACAGGGGTCTCAACTGAAGCTTTCTTT. Translating it yields CASRNNPGTGVSTEAFF.

J is TRBJ2-1 and V is TRBV7-9; D gene ambiguous. Germline CDR1 SEHNR, CDR2 FQNEAQ (reference sequence). The CDR3 totals 15 residues. V lost 1 base, J lost 13 bases, and 20 bases lay in between. The CDR3 coding sequence is TGTGCCAGCAGCTTAGATCGACTCGAGCTAGGACCCCAGTTCTTC. It translates to CASSLDRLELGPQFF.

This chain connects TRBV24-1 to TRBJ2-1; TRBD1 matches 8 bases. Germline V CDR1 and CDR2: KGHDR, SFDVKD. This CDR3 contains 14 residues. Trimming at V came to 7 bases and at J to 3 bases, leaving 4 bases not matched to a gene. CDR3 region: CATSTDRDYNEQFF. In DNA form, the CDR3 reads TGTGCCACCAGCACGGACAGGGACTACAATGAGCAGTTCTTC.

This clonotype was recorded a few times. The rearrangement links TRBV29-1 to TRBJ2-1; D remains ambiguous. From germline, CDR1 is SQVTM and CDR2 ANQGSEA. Trimming removed 0 bases from V and 0 bases from J, with 15 bases in between. This CDR3 has 17 amino acids. The DNA for the CDR3 is TGCAGCGTTGAAGATTTTGGTAGCTGGATCTCCTACAATGAGCAGTTCTTC. Its protein is CSVEDFGSWISYNEQFF.

J is TRBJ2-3 and V is TRBV20-1; D is possibly TRBD2 (6 bases). This CDR3 is 17 amino acids long. Germline V gene data show CDR1 as DFQATT and CDR2 as SNEGSKA (reference sequence). V lost 7 bases and J 0 bases, leaving 23 bases between the germline ends. The CDR3 protein is CSVDMGLAHSSTDTQYF. The CDR3 coding sequence is TGCAGTGTCGACATGGGCCTAGCGCACTCTAGCACAGATACGCAGTATTTT.

This clonotype was counted between two and nine times. The chain couples TRBV6-5 to TRBJ1-3, with D perhaps matching TRBD1 (5 bases). Germline V CDR1 and CDR2: MNHEY, SVGAGI. This CDR3 is 16 amino acids long. V shed 0 bases and J shed 0 bases, with 9 bases lying between them. The CDR3 nucleotides read TGTGCCAGCAGTTACTCCAGGGCCTCCTCTGGAAACACCATATATTTT. It specifies CASSYSRASSGNTIYF.

The V call is TRBV4-1, the J call TRBJ2-1; TRBD2 matches at 13 bases. Trimming took 2 bases from V and 5 from J; bases not matched to a gene: 12. Per the germline V gene, CDR1 is MGHRA and CDR2 is YSYEKL. This CDR3 spans 19 amino acids. CDR3 amino acids: CASSQHPRETSGGNNEQFF. The CDR3 region has the DNA TGCGCCAGCAGCCAACACCCGCGAGAGACTAGCGGGGGGAACAATGAGCAGTTCTTC.

The chain has TRBV20-1 and TRBJ1-2, with D maybe TRBD1 (5 bases). V lost 4 bases to trimming and J lost 6 bases, with 12 bases between them. Looked up from germline, CDR1 is DFQATT and CDR2 is SNEGSKA (reference sequence). This CDR3 has 12 residues. CDR3 residues: CSAKGLLDGYTF. CDR3 nucleotides: TGCAGTGCTAAGGGACTTTTGGATGGCTACACCTTC.

This clonotype was found many times. CDR3 loop: CASSARDRVSGANVLTF. CDR3 bases: TGTGCCAGCAGCGCCCGGGACAGGGTCTCTGGGGCCAACGTCCTGACTTTC. The rearrangement uses TRBV7-2 and TRBJ2-6, with TRBD1 matching over 9 bases. This CDR3 comprises 17 residues. Germline CDR1 and CDR2: SGHTA and FQGNSA. V was clipped by 5 bases and J by 0 bases; unmatched bases: 5. The whole variable domain, remainder taken from reference TRBV7-2 and TRBJ2-6, is GAGVSQSPSNKVTEKGKDVELRCDPISGHTALYWYRQSLGQGLEFLIYFQGNSAPDKSGLPSDRFSAERTGGSVSTLTIQRTQQEDSAVYLCASSARDRVSGANVLTFGAGSRLTVL.

Comment on this clonotype: A read error may explain this, as a much larger clone is one base away. V gene TRBV27 combines with J gene TRBJ2-1; 7 bases are shared with TRBD1. Germline V gene data show CDR1 as MNHEY and CDR2 as SMNVEV (reference sequence). V lost 3 bases to trimming and J lost 12 bases; unmatched junction nucleotides: 11. This CDR3 is built from 14 residues. The CDR3 protein is CASSFLGGAWVQFF. As DNA, the CDR3 is TGTGCCAGCAGTTTTTTAGGGGGCGCATGGGTGCAGTTCTTC.

The J gene is TRBJ1-2, the V gene TRBV9; TRBD1 aligns across 10 bases. J gave up 7 bases and V 4 bases, and 10 bases lay outside the gene matches. CDR3 length equals 15 residues. Germline lookup yields CDR1 SGDLS and CDR2 YYNGEE. As DNA, the CDR3 is TGTGCCAGCAGCTTTACCGGGACAGGGGTTAGTGGCTACACCTTC. As protein: CASSFTGTGVSGYTF. The full variable domain, with the rest looked up from reference TRBV9 and TRBJ1-2, is DSGVTQTPKHLITATGQRVTLRCSPRSGDLSVYWYQQSLDQGLQFLIQYYNGEERAKGNILERFSAQQFPDLHSELNLSSLELGDSALYFCASSFTGTGVSGYTFGSGTRLTVV.

This clonotype was counted between two and nine times. The CDR3 sequence: CASGLGPGWDEQFF. In DNA form, the CDR3 reads TGTGCTAGTGGTTTGGGTCCCGGGTGGGATGAGCAGTTCTTC. The chain employs TRBV12-5 and TRBJ2-1, with no clear D. The CDR3 length is 14 residues. Trimming pared 1 base from V and 8 bases from J, leaving 12 bases between. CDR1 is LGHNT and CDR2 is FRNRAP in the germline V gene.

This clonotype was observed a few times. The J gene is TRBJ1-5, the V gene TRBV23-1, with 7 positions matching TRBD1. TRBV23-1 carries the ORF label, with uncertain function. This CDR3 has 17 amino acids. With V trimmed by 4 bases and J by 5 bases, 14 bases remained unmatched. CDR3 in DNA: TGCGCCAGCAGTCGGCCCACCGAGACAGGGAGGGATCAGCCCCAGCATTTT. Protein: CASSRPTETGRDQPQHF.

In DNA, the CDR3 is TGTGCCAGCAGTCCCTGGGACGGACCCGCCGGAGAGACCCAGTACTTC. It encodes CASSPWDGPAGETQYF. V is TRBV28 and J is TRBJ2-5; tentatively, D is TRBD1 or TRBD2 (5 bases each). This CDR3 is 16 amino acids long. Germline assignment: CDR1 MDHEN and CDR2 SYDVKM. The V end was cut by 5 bases, the J end by 4 bases, with 20 bases between.

This clonotype was seen at least ten times. The chain recombines TRBV7-2 with TRBJ2-5; maybe TRBD2 (7 bases). The CDR3 contains 17 residues. V lost 3 bases to trimming and J lost 2 bases, with 19 bases between them. The V gene's germline CDR1 is SGHTA and CDR2 FQGNSA. DNA for the CDR3: TGTGCCAGCAGCTTGGGGCCCGGGGGGCCGGATCAAGAGACCCAGTACTTC. Its protein product is CASSLGPGGPDQETQYF.

This clonotype has more than one count but fewer than ten. This CDR3 is CASSFQKGLAGGPGFF. DNA of the CDR3: TGTGCCAGCAGCTTCCAGAAGGGACTAGCGGGAGGGCCGGGGTTCTTC. This sequence joins TRBV11-2 and TRBJ2-1; TRBD2 agrees at 16 bases. The CDR3 has 16 residues. Trimming at V came to 3 bases and at J to 15 bases, leaving 11 bases not matched to a gene. Per the germline V gene, CDR1 is SGHAT and CDR2 is FQNNGV. The whole variable domain, filled in from reference TRBV11-2 and TRBJ2-1, reads EAGVAQSPRYKIIEKRQSVAFWCNPISGHATLYWYQQILGQGPKLLIQFQNNGVVDDSQLPKDRFSAERLKGVDSTLKIQPAKLEDSAVYLCASSFQKGLAGGPGFFGPGTRLTVL.

As regards this clonotype: This clone may be a read error of a much larger clone one base away. The rearrangement links TRBV20-1 to TRBJ2-1; the D gene is possibly TRBD1 (5 bases). In germline, CDR1 is DFQATT, CDR2 SNEGSKA (reference sequence). CDR3 length equals 16 residues. Trimming removed 3 bases at V and 4 bases at J, with 19 bases between. CDR3 coding DNA: TGCAGTGCTAGTAGGGGTAGGGCCGAATTATACAATGAGCAGTTCTTC. It encodes CSASRGRAELYNEQFF.

CDR3 DNA: TGTGCCAGCAGCCCTAAGGGTAGAGGGAGTAGTAATGAGCAGTTCTTC. It encodes CASSPKGRGSSNEQFF. The V call is TRBV6-6, the J call TRBJ2-1, with D possibly being TRBD2 (5 bases). Germline V gives CDR1 MNHNY, CDR2 SVGAGI (reference sequence). V lost 6 bases, J lost 7 bases, and 22 bases lay in between. This CDR3 is built from 16 residues.

There are a few counts of this clonotype. The chain's CDR3 is CAISEEWWSGTGNEQFF. As DNA, the CDR3 is TGTGCCATCAGTGAGGAGTGGTGGAGCGGGACGGGGAATGAGCAGTTCTTC. V gene TRBV10-3 combines with J gene TRBJ2-1, with 7 bases lining up with TRBD2. Germline CDR1 and CDR2: ENHRY and SYGVKD. The trim removed 2 bases at V and 7 bases at J, leaving 14 bases unmatched. There are 17 residues in the CDR3.

This clonotype was detected many times. The rearrangement uses TRBV12-3 or TRBV12-4 and TRBJ1-5; 7 nucleotides align to TRBD1. Germline trimming cut 6 bases from V and 6 bases from J; bases unmatched to any gene: 5. CDR3 size: 13 residues. Here the CDR3 DNA reads TGTGCCAGCAGCCAAGGGGGCGGTCAGCCCCAGCATTTT. Its protein product is CASSQGGGQPQHF.

The rearrangement uses TRBV12-3 or TRBV12-4 and TRBJ2-3, with 7 positions matching TRBD1. The CDR3 loop spans 15 amino acids. The V segment lost 3 bases and the J segment 0 bases; nucleotides outside the gene matches: 3. The CDR3 sequence: CASSLWGQSTDTQYF. The CDR3 nucleotides are TGTGCCAGCAGTTTGTGGGGACAGAGCACAGATACGCAGTATTTT.

The chain uses TRBV6-5 and TRBJ2-7; weak D call: TRBD2 (5 bases). The CDR3 covers 14 residues. V was trimmed by 6 bases and J by 5 bases, leaving 17 bases between them. Germline values: CDR1 MNHEY, CDR2 SVGAGI. The chain's CDR3 is CASSPVTEGHEQYF. In DNA, the CDR3 is TGTGCCAGCAGCCCCGTAACCGAGGGCCACGAGCAGTACTTC.

The chain couples TRBV27 to TRBJ1-2; D call uncertain. CDR1 MNHEY and CDR2 SMNVEV come from the germline V gene (reference sequence). This CDR3 is built from 14 residues. Trimming took 5 bases from V and 8 from J, leaving 18 bases between them. The CDR3 DNA reads as TGTGCCAGCAGTCCGGCTAAGGACTGGGAGGGCTACACCTTC. Translation: CASSPAKDWEGYTF.

In its sample, this clonotype was seen many times. This chain uses TRBV7-2 with TRBJ1-4; 8 bases are a match to TRBD1. The J segment lost 4 bases and the V segment lost 6 bases, leaving 16 bases of the junction unmatched. The CDR3 extends over 18 amino acids. The germline CDR1 and CDR2 sequences are SGHTA and FQGNSA. CDR3 in amino acids: CASSFSGGSPLSNEKLFF. The DNA for the CDR3 is TGTGCCAGCAGTTTCTCAGGGGGCTCCCCCCTTAGTAATGAAAAACTGTTTTTT.

The chain recombines TRBV18 with TRBJ2-1, with D perhaps TRBD1 (6 bases). Trimming removed 6 bases from V and 10 bases from J, with 16 bases in between. The germline V gene has CDR1 KGHSH and CDR2 LQKENI. The CDR3 is 13 residues long. The CDR3 loop reads CASSEVRGHEQFF. The CDR3 DNA follows: TGTGCCAGCTCTGAGGTCAGGGGACACGAGCAGTTCTTC.